This entry lists 17 T cell receptor beta chains sequenced from one sample in a study of T cells in localized non-small cell lung cancer. Profiled with immunoSEQ multiplex PCR; TCRdb holds only in-frame clones, not every one. The sample shows 3,000 or so clones, around 25% of them seen only once. Sequencing was performed on lung tumor tissue, taken before any cancer treatment. The receptors were gathered from a male donor aged 60 or older with stage III lung adenocarcinoma.

This chain connects TRBV28 to TRBJ1-2; possibly TRBD1 for D (6 bases). The germline gives CDR1 MDHEN, CDR2 SYDVKM. The CDR3 is 14 amino acids. Trimming removed 2 bases at V and 4 bases at J, with 11 bases between. CDR3 residues: CASSLPSGVYGYTF. DNA of the CDR3: TGTGCCAGCAGTTTACCCTCAGGGGTCTATGGCTACACCTTC.

The chain carries TRBV30 and TRBJ1-2; D ambiguous. Germline CDR1 is GTSNPN and CDR2 is SVGIG (reference sequence). The CDR3 extends over 16 amino acids. Trimming left V 0 bases short and J 5 bases short, with 19 bases between. The CDR3 reads CAWSVPRTSLRYGYTF. The DNA for the CDR3 is TGTGCCTGGAGTGTACCCAGGACGAGTCTCCGGTATGGCTACACCTTC.

V and J are TRBV30 and TRBJ1-5; D is uncertain. The germline V gene encodes CDR1 GTSNPN and CDR2 SVGIG (reference sequence). V was shortened by 5 bases and J by 7 bases, with 18 bases between the two germline ends. This CDR3 region has 14 residues. The CDR3 sequence is CAWGPDLTQQPQHF. Here the CDR3 DNA reads TGTGCCTGGGGACCGGACCTTACCCAACAGCCCCAGCATTTT.

This clone was counted between two and nine times. The chain is built from TRBV28 and TRBJ2-1, with D perhaps TRBD2 (5 bases). Trimming pared 6 bases from V and 0 bases from J, leaving 21 bases between. Germline-derived CDR1 and CDR2 are MDHEN and SYDVKM. The CDR3 is 18 amino acids. CDR3 residues: CASRASMRGLRSYNEQFF. For the CDR3, the DNA is TGTGCCAGCAGAGCTAGTATGCGCGGACTCCGCTCCTACAATGAGCAGTTCTTC. The full variable domain, rest sourced from reference TRBV28 and TRBJ2-1, is DVKVTQSSRYLVKRTGEKVFLECVQDMDHENMFWYRQDPGLGLRLIYFSYDVKMKEKGDIPEGYSVSREKKERFSLILESASTNQTSMYLCASRASMRGLRSYNEQFFGPGTRLTVL.

The sample holds a few counts of this clone. The rearrangement joins TRBV19 to TRBJ1-1; no definite D call. This CDR3 spans 13 amino acids. Trimming took 1 base from V and 1 from J, leaving 4 bases between them. CDR1 is LNHDA and CDR2 is SQIVND in the germline V gene (reference sequence). CDR3 nucleotide sequence: TGTGCCAGTAGTATAGTCCAGAACACTGAAGCTTTCTTT. Its translation: CASSIVQNTEAFF.

Comments on this clone: One end of the junction varies from germline; a read error may be responsible. The rearrangement joins TRBV6-1 to TRBJ1-4, with D uncertain. The CDR3 length is 14 residues. Germline V gives CDR1 MNHNS, CDR2 SASEGT. The CDR3 sequence: CASSEAGSSEILFF. CDR3 coding DNA: TGTGCCAGCAGTGAAGCGGGATCCTCCGAAATACTGTTTTTT.

This clone was found a few times. This chain connects TRBV19 to TRBJ1-2; TRBD1 aligns across 9 bases. This CDR3 is 13 amino acids long. With 6 bases clipped from V and 7 bases from J, the junction kept 6 bases outside the gene matches. Germline V lookup: CDR1 LNHDA, CDR2 SQIVND (reference sequence). The DNA of the CDR3 is TGTGCCAGTAGCATGGGACAGGGATCTGGCTACACCTTC. It yields the protein CASSMGQGSGYTF.

The chain couples TRBV18 to TRBJ1-2; 8 nucleotides align to TRBD1. Germline trimming cut 6 bases from V and 2 bases from J; bases unmatched to any gene: 11. CDR3 size: 16 residues. Per the germline V gene, CDR1 is KGHSH and CDR2 is LQKENI. In DNA, the CDR3 is TGTGCCAGCTCGTCTAGAGGACAGGGCCGGAACTATGGCTACACCTTC. This translates into CASSSRGQGRNYGYTF.

The J gene is TRBJ1-5, the V gene TRBV15; no clear D gene. The CDR3 totals 16 residues. V lost 1 base, J lost 2 bases, and 12 bases lay in between. Germline V gene lookup returns CDR1 LNHNV and CDR2 YYDKDF (reference sequence). The CDR3 nucleotides are TGTGCCACCAGCAGAGGAGAGGCTATGGGCAATCAGCCCCAGCATTTT. This sequence encodes CATSRGEAMGNQPQHF.

This clone was counted only a few times. This sequence joins TRBV19 and TRBJ2-1, with a weak D call TRBD1 (5 bases). The CDR3 is made up of 14 amino acids. Germline CDR1 LNHDA, CDR2 SQIVND (reference sequence). Trimming took off 1 base at V and 5 bases at J, with 9 bases between the two ends. CDR3 sequence reads: CASSIGPGNNEQFF. The CDR3 DNA sequence: TGTGCCAGTAGTATAGGGCCAGGGAACAATGAGCAGTTCTTC.

Only a few counts were recorded for this clone. The rearrangement links TRBV6-8 to TRBJ2-3; perhaps TRBD2 as D (7 bases). The V end was cut by 4 bases, the J end by 2 bases, with 13 bases between. CDR3 length equals 15 residues. Germline loops: CDR1 MNHGY, CDR2 SAAAGT. CDR3 sequence: CASSSPGGYTDTQYF. The CDR3 DNA reads TGTGCCAGCAGTTCCCCGGGGGGCTACACAGATACGCAGTATTTT.

This clone is classed as large. The V and J genes are TRBV19 and TRBJ2-7; possibly TRBD2 for D (5 bases). CDR1 and CDR2 (germline): LNHDA, SQIVND (reference sequence). Trimming cost V 5 bases and J 3 bases, with 5 bases left between them. The CDR3 is 11 amino acids. The CDR3 region is CASSEGYEQYF. The CDR3 nucleotides read TGTGCCAGTAGTGAGGGCTACGAGCAGTACTTC.

Only a few counts were recorded for this clone. The rearrangement uses TRBV11-3 and TRBJ1-3; D possibly corresponds to TRBD1 (5 bases). The CDR3 covers 15 residues. V shed 0 bases and J shed 2 bases, with 8 bases lying between them. Germline V gene lookup returns CDR1 SGHNT and CDR2 YENEEA. CDR3: CASSLDPGTGNTIYF. The CDR3 region has the DNA TGTGCCAGCAGCTTAGACCCAGGGACTGGAAACACCATATATTTT.

The V and J genes are TRBV19 and TRBJ2-4; D is unresolved. V was shortened by 1 base and J by 1 base, with 14 bases between the two germline ends. The germline CDR1 and CDR2 sequences are LNHDA and SQIVND (reference sequence). The length of the CDR3 is 17 residues. For the CDR3, the DNA is TGTGCCAGTAGTATAGCCTTCTCAGCCGGGGCCAAAAACATTCAGTACTTC. It encodes CASSIAFSAGAKNIQYF.

In this sample, this clone turned up a few times. The chain combines TRBV11-3 with TRBJ2-5; possible D gene TRBD2, 6 bases. V was trimmed by 5 bases and J by 5 bases, leaving 21 bases between them. This CDR3 contains 16 residues. Germline values: CDR1 SGHNT, CDR2 YENEEA. CDR3 loop: CASSIQLARAGETQYF. DNA of the CDR3: TGTGCCAGCAGCATCCAGCTAGCCCGAGCGGGTGAGACCCAGTACTTC. Full variable domain (rest looked up from reference TRBV11-3 and TRBJ2-5): EAGVVQSPRYKIIEKKQPVAFWCNPISGHNTLYWYLQNLGQGPELLIRYENEEAVDDSQLPKDRFSAERLKGVDSTLKIQPAELGDSAVYLCASSIQLARAGETQYFGPGTRLLVL.

This clone was seen more than once but under ten times. The chain has TRBV11-3 and TRBJ2-5; the D call may be TRBD1 or TRBD2 (7 bases each). Germline CDR1 is SGHNT and CDR2 is YENEEA. Trimming pared 7 bases from V and 4 bases from J, leaving 19 bases between. The CDR3 is made up of 15 amino acids. The CDR3 protein is CASTRPRGGLETQYF. The DNA of the CDR3 is TGTGCCAGCACTCGACCCAGGGGGGGATTAGAGACCCAGTACTTC.

By share, this clone counts as medium-sized. The chain has TRBV28 and TRBJ2-2; D not resolved. The ends were cut back, 3 bases at V and 6 bases at J, with 17 bases in the middle. The CDR3 sequence is 16 residues long. The germline CDR1 and CDR2 sequences are MDHEN and SYDVKM. The DNA of the CDR3 is TGTGCCAGCAGTTTGGATAGAGCTACCCGGTCCGGGGAGCTGTTTTTT. This encodes CASSLDRATRSGELFF.